Sequencing of this TCR beta chain was carried out in a study of Graves' ophthalmopathy and Graves' hyperthyroidism (dated by TCRdb to the late 2010s). As for the study more broadly: Peripheral blood was collected before any treatment was given, at the time of initial diagnosis. For independent validation, a separate cohort was made up of approximately 19 hyperthyroidism patients plus 17 patients who later progressed from hyperthyroidism to ophthalmopathy. The 100 or so discovery patients were randomly split 7:3 into training and test sets. Once sampling was done, hyperthyroidism patients were given methimazole at a starting dose of 30 mg daily, while ophthalmopathy patients were given high-dose intravenous methylprednisolone. To tell Graves' ophthalmopathy apart from Graves' hyperthyroidism, and to predict which patients would progress to ophthalmopathy, the study relied on TCR beta repertoire signatures. In total, some 130 blood samples were TCR-sequenced: around 42 ophthalmopathy, roughly 80 hyperthyroidism and 17 hyperthyroidism-to-ophthalmopathy patients. In over 5 hyperthyroidism patients, the T-cell repertoire of thyroid tissue was compared with the T-cell repertoire of blood. To explore V-J signatures distinguishing ophthalmopathy from hyperthyroidism, a discovery set of 100 patients (about 44 ophthalmopathy, some 55 stable hyperthyroidism) was enrolled. What the work shows at the level of the full study, not this receptor alone: No statistical method was used to set the sample size in advance, and the investigators knew which group each participant was assigned to. In validation, the model predicted ophthalmopathy progression with more than 55% sensitivity and around 72% specificity; 12 predicted patients were CT-confirmed with GO in a median of about 6.1 months. Most expanded thyroid clonotypes with frequency above 0.001 were also detected in blood, suggesting blood repertoires may reflect the thyroid immune response. Ophthalmopathy was separated from stable hyperthyroidism by the 13-signature model with about 89% sensitivity and roughly 83% specificity in cross-validation and with 80%/75% in the test set.

The CDR3 holds 15 amino acids from the cysteine to the phenylalanine. Just the 45-base CDR3 DNA is kept, in frame starting at base 1. V has 5 bases trimmed and J has 8 bases trimmed; junction bases matching no gene number 12. CDR1 and CDR2 (MGHDK, SYGVNS) derive from the germline V gene. Hyperthyroidism was defined as stable when no progression to ophthalmopathy occurred within 18 months of follow-up. The hyperthyroidism patients were 18 to 65 years old and newly diagnosed, with a disease duration of less than 2 months. Patients were excluded if they had other autoimmune diseases, uncontrolled infections, pregnancy or lactation. Clinical symptoms, serum thyroxine, TRAb, thyroid ultrasound and orbital computed tomography were used for diagnosis. Ficoll-Paque density gradient centrifugation was used to isolate PBMCs from around 9.1 ml of fresh peripheral blood. Trizol reagent was used to extract the total RNA, and its quality was then checked on an Agilent 2100 Bioanalyzer.

For repertoire sequencing, the TCR beta CDR3 regions were amplified from RNA transcripts. The first round of RT-PCR was done with HTBI primers and the Qiagen OneStep RT-PCR kit, and was followed by a second round of multiplex PCR, then size selection and purification. Sequencing of the libraries was carried out on an Illumina HiSeq2000 in paired-end mode with 100 bp reads. Per the original workflow: Reads were processed with SOAPnuke, discarding reads with adapters, uncalled bases, mean Phred below 15, or no exact constant-primer or identifier match. COPE v1.2.5 was used to merge the high-quality paired reads. Clonotypes were defined as unique nucleotide sequences and were aligned to IMGT TRB V, D and J references using MiTCR v1.1. Only V-J combinations with frequency above 0.0001 were analysed, covering approximately 99% of repertoires. A TCR clonal expansion and chaos score per V-J combination was defined as the ratio of F50 clonal expansion to chaos observed in the TCRdist matrix. Welch's t-statistics and random forest were used to reduce features to 10 to 15 V-J combinations, which were fed into a naive Bayes classifier. The Morisita-Horn index was used to measure how similar the thyroid and blood repertoires were. Using fastp trimming at Q25 and MiXCR clonotype assembly, TCRdb reanalyzed the public sequencing data and kept in-frame beta chains. Every CDR3 protein is listed once, alongside the most common genes and DNA of its rows. TCRdb, not the authors, supplied the V and J calls. The sample yields fewer than 650,000 distinct CDR3 sequences; about 20% were counted once. Roughly 6.9% of the sample is held by the ten biggest clonotypes.

This clonotype has a count of ten or more. Its recognized antigen is unknown. No quality values exist for individual bases; no much larger clone is one base distant. The receptor was isolated from a woman under 30 with stable Graves' hyperthyroidism. Some clones in this sample may be carry-over from other donors' samples. Donor details come from another sample of the same person, matched by shared clones. The sequenced material came from peripheral blood. The V and J genes are TRBV25-1 and TRBJ1-2; a stretch of 9 junction bases matches TRBD1. For the CDR3, the sequence is CASSFTGGALRGYTF. The DNA reads TGTGCCAGCAGTTTTACAGGGGGCGCGCTCAGGGGCTACACCTTC.